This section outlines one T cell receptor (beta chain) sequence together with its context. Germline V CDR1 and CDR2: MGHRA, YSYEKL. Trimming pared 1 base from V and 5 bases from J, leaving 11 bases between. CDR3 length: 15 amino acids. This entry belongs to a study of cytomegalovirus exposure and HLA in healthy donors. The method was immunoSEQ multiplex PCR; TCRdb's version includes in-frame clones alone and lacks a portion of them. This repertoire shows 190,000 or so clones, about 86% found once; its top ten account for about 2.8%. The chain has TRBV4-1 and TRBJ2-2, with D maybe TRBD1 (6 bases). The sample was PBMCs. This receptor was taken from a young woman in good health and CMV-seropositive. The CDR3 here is CASSQAQGFTGELFF. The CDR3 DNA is TGCGCCAGCAGCCAAGCCCAGGGGTTTACCGGGGAGCTGTTTTTT.